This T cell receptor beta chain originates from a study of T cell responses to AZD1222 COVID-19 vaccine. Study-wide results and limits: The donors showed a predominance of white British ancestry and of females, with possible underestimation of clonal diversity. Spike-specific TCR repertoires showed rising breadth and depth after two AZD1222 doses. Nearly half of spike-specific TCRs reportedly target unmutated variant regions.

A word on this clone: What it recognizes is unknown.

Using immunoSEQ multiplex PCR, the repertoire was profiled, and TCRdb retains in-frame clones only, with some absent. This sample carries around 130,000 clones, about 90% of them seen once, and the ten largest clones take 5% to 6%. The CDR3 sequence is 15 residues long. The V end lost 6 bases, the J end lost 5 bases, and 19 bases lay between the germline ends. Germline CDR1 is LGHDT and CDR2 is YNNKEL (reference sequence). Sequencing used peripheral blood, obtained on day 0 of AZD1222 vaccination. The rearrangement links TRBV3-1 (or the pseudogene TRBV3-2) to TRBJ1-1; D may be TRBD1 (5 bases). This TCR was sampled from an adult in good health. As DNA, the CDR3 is TGTGCCAGCAGTCACGCGGGAGGGGCTTGGACTGAAGCTTTCTTT. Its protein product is CASSHAGGAWTEAFF.